These 21 T cell receptor beta chains originate from one sample sequenced in a study of tumor-infiltrating lymphocytes in localized non-small cell lung cancer. Sequencing used immunoSEQ multiplex PCR; TCRdb keeps in-frame clones, though not all of them. This repertoire shows some 8,400 clones, roughly 80% found once; its top ten account for 10% to 15%. Sequencing was done on a sample of uninvolved lung tissue not adjacent to the tumor. The receptors stem from a human donor with non-small cell lung cancer.

The chain employs TRBV7-9 and TRBJ1-1; tentatively, D is TRBD1 (6 bases). V gave up 4 bases and J gave up 1 base, with 13 bases separating them. The germline gives CDR1 SEHNR, CDR2 FQNEAQ (reference sequence). The CDR3 is 15 amino acids. The CDR3 DNA reads TGTGCCAGCAGCTCTTTGGGGGCCCAGAACACTGAAGCTTTCTTT. This sequence encodes CASSSLGAQNTEAFF. Drawing the rest from reference TRBV7-9 and TRBJ1-1, the complete variable domain is DTGVSQNPRHKITKRGQNVTFRCDPISEHNRLYWYRQTLGQGPEFLTYFQNEAQLEKSRLLSDRFSAERPKGSFSTLEIQRTEQGDSAMYLCASSSLGAQNTEAFFGQGTRLTVV.

The chain recombines TRBV9 with TRBJ2-2; D gene ambiguous. Deletions cut 4 bases from V and 3 bases from J, with 13 bases between. The CDR3 sequence is 15 residues long. The germline V gene has CDR1 SGDLS and CDR2 YYNGEE. This CDR3 reads CASSPSGGHTGELFF. The CDR3 DNA is TGTGCCAGCAGCCCCTCGGGCGGTCACACCGGGGAGCTGTTTTTT. The whole variable domain, filled in from reference TRBV9 and TRBJ2-2, reads DSGVTQTPKHLITATGQRVTLRCSPRSGDLSVYWYQQSLDQGLQFLIQYYNGEERAKGNILERFSAQQFPDLHSELNLSSLELGDSALYFCASSPSGGHTGELFFGEGSRLTVL.

V is TRBV7-9 and J is TRBJ2-3, with a tentative D call TRBD1 (5 bases). Trimming shortened V by 5 bases and J by 0 bases, and 15 bases separated the two germline ends. This CDR3 has 16 amino acids. Germline V gene lookup returns CDR1 SEHNR and CDR2 FQNEAQ (reference sequence). The CDR3 here is CASSLWGGDSTDTQYF. In DNA, the CDR3 is TGTGCCAGCAGCCTTTGGGGCGGTGATAGCACAGATACGCAGTATTTT. The full variable domain, with the rest looked up from reference TRBV7-9 and TRBJ2-3, is DTGVSQNPRHKITKRGQNVTFRCDPISEHNRLYWYRQTLGQGPEFLTYFQNEAQLEKSRLLSDRFSAERPKGSFSTLEIQRTEQGDSAMYLCASSLWGGDSTDTQYFGPGTRLTVL.

The chain recombines TRBV6-5 with TRBJ2-1; possibly TRBD2 for D (5 bases). V shed 2 bases and J shed 1 base, with 6 bases lying between them. The CDR3 spans 14 residues. Germline V lookup: CDR1 MNHEY, CDR2 SVGAGI. The CDR3 nucleotides are TGTGCCAGCAGTTACCCGGGGTCCTACAATGAGCAGTTCTTC. Its protein product is CASSYPGSYNEQFF.

V is TRBV28 and J is TRBJ1-2; possible D gene TRBD1, 5 bases. Germline V CDR1 and CDR2: MDHEN, SYDVKM. Deletions cut 2 bases from V and 1 base from J, with 5 bases between. The CDR3 contains 13 residues. CDR3 nucleotides: TGTGCCAGCAGTTTACAGGGTAACTATGGCTACACCTTC. The encoded protein is CASSLQGNYGYTF.

J is TRBJ1-1 and V is TRBV6-5; D possibly corresponds to TRBD1 (5 bases). V lost 4 bases, J lost 5 bases, and 14 bases lay in between. The germline V gene has CDR1 MNHEY and CDR2 SVGAGI. The length of the CDR3 is 14 residues. The CDR3 DNA follows: TGTGCCAGCAGTTCGCCGGGGGGTCTGACTGAAGCTTTCTTT. Translated: CASSSPGGLTEAFF.

The J gene is TRBJ2-7, the V gene TRBV9, with D tentatively TRBD1 (6 bases). Trimming stripped 3 bases from V and 0 bases from J, with 19 bases between. Germline values: CDR1 SGDLS, CDR2 YYNGEE. The CDR3 is made up of 17 amino acids. The CDR3: CASSEKDGTGSSYEQYF. The CDR3, as DNA: TGTGCCAGCAGCGAGAAGGATGGAACAGGGAGCTCCTACGAGCAGTACTTC.

This clone was recorded once. The rearrangement links TRBV6-5 to TRBJ1-2, with D perhaps TRBD1 (5 bases). Germline V gene sequence: CDR1 MNHEY, CDR2 SVGAGI. The CDR3 extends over 14 amino acids. The V and J ends lost 2 bases and 0 bases respectively, with 7 bases between them. The CDR3 DNA is TGTGCCAGCAGTTACACAGGAGCTAACTATGGCTACACCTTC. It is translated as CASSYTGANYGYTF.

The rearrangement uses TRBV28 and TRBJ2-7; D is undetermined. From germline, CDR1 is MDHEN and CDR2 SYDVKM. V lost 8 bases to trimming and J lost 0 bases, with 23 bases between them. The CDR3 contains 17 residues. CDR3 residues: CASETGQYTTDSYEQYF. As DNA, the CDR3 is TGTGCCAGCGAAACCGGGCAGTATACGACCGACTCCTACGAGCAGTACTTC.

This clone was found a few times. This chain connects TRBV10-2 to TRBJ1-1; D remains unclear. The CDR3 has 14 amino acids. The V and J ends lost 4 bases and 2 bases respectively, with 11 bases between them. The V gene's germline CDR1 is WSHSY and CDR2 SAAADI. The CDR3 DNA follows: TGCGCCAGCAGTGCCTCCCAGATTAACACTGAAGCTTTCTTT. This codes for CASSASQINTEAFF.

This clone is large within its sample. The chain employs TRBV30 and TRBJ2-7; the D gene is possibly TRBD2 (5 bases). Trimming removed 4 bases from V and 1 base from J, with 11 bases in between. CDR3 length equals 13 residues. Germline V lookup: CDR1 GTSNPN, CDR2 SVGIG (reference sequence). The CDR3 sequence: CAWTRTDSYEQYF. The CDR3 DNA sequence: TGTGCCTGGACCAGGACTGATTCCTACGAGCAGTACTTC.

V and J are TRBV7-6 and TRBJ1-1; D ambiguous. The CDR3 extends over 14 amino acids. In germline, CDR1 is SGHVS, CDR2 FNYEAQ. V shed 2 bases and J shed 3 bases, with 10 bases lying between them. The CDR3 region has the DNA TGTGCCAGCAGCTTAAACGGGGAGGACACTGAAGCTTTCTTT. Amino acid sequence: CASSLNGEDTEAFF.

The chain combines TRBV7-9 with TRBJ2-7, with D uncertain. The CDR3 is made up of 11 amino acids. V lost 4 bases and J lost 3, with 4 bases in between. Germline CDR1 and CDR2: SEHNR and FQNEAQ (reference sequence). CDR3 DNA sequence: TGTGCCAGCAGCTCTCACTACGAGCAGTACTTC. It translates to CASSSHYEQYF. Complete variable domain (other parts from reference TRBV7-9 and TRBJ2-7): DTGVSQNPRHKITKRGQNVTFRCDPISEHNRLYWYRQTLGQGPEFLTYFQNEAQLEKSRLLSDRFSAERPKGSFSTLEIQRTEQGDSAMYLCASSSHYEQYFGPGTRLTVT.

The rearrangement joins TRBV5-1 to TRBJ2-1; D is possibly TRBD1 or TRBD2 (5 bases each). The CDR3 is 13 residues long. Trimming took off 3 bases at V and 6 bases at J, with 10 bases between the two ends. Germline loops: CDR1 SGHRS, CDR2 YFSETQ. The CDR3 DNA follows: TGCGCCAGCAGCTCCGGGGCTACCAATGAGCAGTTCTTC. Encoded protein: CASSSGATNEQFF.

The chain combines TRBV2 with TRBJ2-7; TRBD2 is a possible D gene (6 bases). Looked up from germline, CDR1 is SNHLY and CDR2 is FYNNEI. The CDR3 spans 13 residues. V was shortened by 10 bases and J by 2 bases, with 15 bases between the two germline ends. CDR3 nucleotides: TGTGCCACCACTGGGGGACTCACCTACGAGCAGTACTTC. It codes for CATTGGLTYEQYF.

The gene calls are TRBV18 and TRBJ1-1; D is unclear. The germline V gene encodes CDR1 KGHSH and CDR2 LQKENI. V was shortened by 3 bases and J by 3 bases, with 14 bases between the two germline ends. This CDR3 comprises 15 residues. In DNA, the CDR3 is TGTGCCAGCTCACCCATAGGCGGGCGGGACACTGAAGCTTTCTTT. This translates into CASSPIGGRDTEAFF.

This clone was seen a handful of times. The V call is TRBV27, the J call TRBJ2-5; D assignment may be TRBD1 or TRBD2 (5 bases each). With 5 bases removed from V and 5 bases from J, the gap between germline ends came to 18 bases. Per the germline V gene, CDR1 is MNHEY and CDR2 is SMNVEV (reference sequence). This CDR3 is built from 15 residues. The CDR3 sequence: CASSPSGTWGETQYF. CDR3 DNA sequence: TGTGCCAGCAGTCCTTCCGGGACGTGGGGGGAGACCCAGTACTTC.

CDR3 sequence reads: CASSLTGTRNADTQYF. In DNA, the CDR3 is TGTGCCAGCAGTTTAACCGGGACTAGGAATGCAGATACGCAGTATTTT. The chain employs TRBV27 and TRBJ2-3, with 8 bases matching TRBD2. Looked up from germline, CDR1 is MNHEY and CDR2 is SMNVEV (reference sequence). This CDR3 is 16 amino acids long. With 2 bases clipped from V and 4 bases from J, the junction kept 8 bases outside the gene matches.

The chain links TRBV28 to TRBJ2-2, with 7 positions matching TRBD2. This CDR3 is 16 amino acids long. Germline values: CDR1 MDHEN, CDR2 SYDVKM. V was clipped by 5 bases and J by 0 bases; unmatched bases: 6. CDR3: CASSPLGGANTGELFF. The CDR3 DNA reads as TGTGCCAGCAGTCCATTGGGAGGGGCGAACACCGGGGAGCTGTTTTTT.

The chain combines TRBV11-2 with TRBJ1-6, with D unclear. Looked up from germline, CDR1 is SGHAT and CDR2 is FQNNGV. The V and J ends lost 7 bases and 0 bases respectively, with 10 bases between them. The CDR3 has 15 amino acids. CDR3 in amino acids: CASTLRSSYNSPLHF. CDR3 nucleotides: TGTGCCAGCACCCTTCGAAGCTCCTATAATTCACCCCTCCACTTT.

The chain is built from TRBV28 and TRBJ2-7; D tentatively reads TRBD1 or TRBD2 (6 bases each). V lost 5 bases and J lost 3, with 17 bases in between. This CDR3 is 15 amino acids long. Germline loops: CDR1 MDHEN, CDR2 SYDVKM. Written as DNA, the CDR3 is TGTGCCAGCAGTACCCCCGGGGGCAGGGTCTACGAGCAGTACTTC. This translates into CASSTPGGRVYEQYF.